The 5 T cell receptor beta chains below all came from one sample that was sequenced in a study of patients and donors after allogeneic stem cell transplantation (dated by TCRdb to the early 2020s). Library creation used RT-PCR. Data came from a NextSeq 550. TCRdb reprocessing: public reads trimmed at Q25 with fastp, clones called with MiXCR, in-frame beta chains kept. Each entry merges the rows of one CDR3 protein and shows their most common DNA and genes. This sample lists some 60,000 distinct CDR3 sequences; roughly 15% were detected once. Approximately 32% of the sample lies in the top ten. The sequencing sample was made of blood, either unsorted or a sorted T cell fraction (not recorded which). These receptors originate from a human donor who was either an allogeneic HSCT recipient or a stem cell or donor lymphocyte infusion donor (not recorded which). It is not recorded whose cells these are; they may come from a transplant donor.

This clonotype appeared many times. The chain uses TRBV11-2 and TRBJ1-1; D is ambiguous. Per germline, CDR1 SGHAT and CDR2 FQNNGV. V was clipped by 4 bases and J by 4 bases, with 13 bases between them. This CDR3 is built from 14 residues. The chain's CDR3 is CASSSRGSPTEAFF. The CDR3 DNA follows: TGTGCCAGCAGCTCTCGGGGTTCGCCCACTGAAGCTTTCTTT.

There are many counts of this clonotype. The chain uses TRBV29-1 and TRBJ2-3, with 7 bases fitting TRBD1. Germline values: CDR1 SQVTM, CDR2 ANQGSEA. This CDR3 contains 16 residues. Germline trimming cut 2 bases from V and 2 bases from J; bases unmatched to any gene: 10. The CDR3 protein is CSVEHPRQGYTDTQYF. Written as DNA, the CDR3 is TGCAGCGTTGAACACCCCCGACAGGGTTACACAGATACGCAGTATTTT.

Remarks on this clonotype: A much more abundant neighbour one base away suggests this may be a read error. This rearrangement joins TRBV29-1 to TRBJ1-5; D uncertain. CDR3 length: 12 residues. V lost 3 bases, J lost 13 bases, and 16 bases lay in between. Germline loops: CDR1 SQVTM, CDR2 ANQGSEA. The CDR3 sequence is CSVEALSQLQHF. In nucleotides, the CDR3 is TGCAGCGTTGAGGCTTTGTCTCAGCTTCAGCATTTT.

This clonotype was picked up a small number of times. The CDR3 bases are TGTGCCAGCAGTTTGCAGGGGGAAGGGAATGAGCAGTTCTTC. Translated: CASSLQGEGNEQFF. The gene calls are TRBV27 and TRBJ2-1, with 7 positions matching TRBD1. The J segment lost 7 bases and the V segment lost 3 bases, leaving 6 bases of the junction unmatched. Germline V lookup: CDR1 MNHEY, CDR2 SMNVEV (reference sequence). The CDR3 loop spans 14 amino acids.

This clonotype occurred many times. The rearrangement joins TRBV5-1 to TRBJ1-2; D remains unclear. Germline V gene data show CDR1 as SGHRS and CDR2 as YFSETQ. V lost 0 bases and J 2 bases, leaving 11 bases between the germline ends. CDR3 length: 15 residues. The CDR3 spells CASSLDGGPNYGYTF. CDR3 bases: TGCGCCAGCAGCTTGGATGGAGGCCCCAACTATGGCTACACCTTC.